The 29 T cell receptor beta chains in this list originate from one sample, sequenced in a study of blood T cell repertoires in COVID-19. Profiling relied on immunoSEQ multiplex PCR, and the TCRdb table lists in-frame clones only, not all of them. The sample lists 120,000 to 150,000 clones; 80% to 90% were seen once. Sequencing used peripheral blood. Source of these receptors: a human donor with acute or convalescent COVID-19. The donor label of this sample is uncertain.

This chain connects TRBV14 to TRBJ2-1; 10 bases align to TRBD2. From germline, CDR1 is SGHDN and CDR2 FVKESK. The J segment lost 8 bases and the V segment lost 4 bases, leaving 11 bases of the junction unmatched. The length of the CDR3 is 16 residues. For the CDR3, the DNA is TGTGCCAGCAGCCCCCTAGGTAGCGGGGGGTTTCATGAGCAGTTCTTC. Amino acid sequence: CASSPLGSGGFHEQFF.

The rearrangement uses TRBV9 and TRBJ1-2; 9 nucleotides line up with TRBD1. The CDR3 consists of 14 residues. CDR1 is SGDLS, CDR2 YYNGEE, per germline. V gave up 5 bases and J gave up 8 bases; unmatched junction bases: 10. CDR3: CASSAGTGMSGYTF. The CDR3 nucleotides are TGTGCCAGCAGTGCCGGGACAGGGATGTCGGGCTACACCTTC.

The chain carries TRBV6-5 and TRBJ1-2; maybe TRBD1 (6 bases). CDR1 and CDR2 (germline): MNHEY, SVGAGI. This CDR3 comprises 14 residues. Trimming stripped 5 bases from V and 3 bases from J, with 13 bases between. The chain's CDR3 is CASSRQSGDYGYTF. In nucleotides, the CDR3 is TGTGCCAGCAGTAGACAATCAGGGGACTATGGCTACACCTTC.

The V and J genes are TRBV7-6 and TRBJ1-5, with 7 bases matching TRBD1. Germline V CDR1 and CDR2: SGHVS, FNYEAQ. V lost 4 bases, J lost 3 bases, and 9 bases stayed unmatched. CDR3 length: 16 amino acids. The CDR3 nucleotides read TGTGCCAGCAGCTCTGCGGCCGGGACAGTCAATCAGCCCCAGCATTTT. Protein: CASSSAAGTVNQPQHF.

This clone was observed a few times. The chain employs TRBV19 and TRBJ2-4, with 7 bases lining up with TRBD2. The CDR3 covers 15 residues. V lost 4 bases and J lost 3; bases outside the gene matches: 6. CDR1 and CDR2 from the germline V gene are LNHDA and SQIVND (reference sequence). CDR3 loop: CASSTLSGDKNIQYF. CDR3 in DNA: TGTGCCAGTAGTACATTAAGCGGGGACAAAAACATTCAGTACTTC.

CDR3 in amino acids: CASSYGRDNQPQHF. The CDR3 DNA reads TGTGCCAGCAGTTACGGGAGGGACAATCAGCCCCAGCATTTT. The V gene is TRBV6-5, the J gene TRBJ1-5; D call uncertain. From germline, CDR1 is MNHEY and CDR2 SVGAGI. The CDR3 has 14 amino acids. Trimming removed 2 bases at V and 3 bases at J, with 8 bases between.

Notes on this clone: Additional DNA sequences in this sample encode the identical CDR3. The CDR3 spells CATSRETGGSYEQYF. For the CDR3, the DNA is TGTGCCACCAGCAGAGAAACAGGGGGCTCTTACGAGCAGTACTTC. The chain joins TRBV15 to TRBJ2-7; 9 nucleotides line up with TRBD1. The CDR3 length is 15 residues. Germline CDR1 is LNHNV and CDR2 is YYDKDF (reference sequence). J gave up 4 bases and V 0 bases, and 4 bases lay outside the gene matches.

This chain joins TRBV24-1 and TRBJ2-5; TRBD1 matches at 9 bases. Losses at the gene ends were 7 bases for V and 4 bases for J; bases not matched to a gene: 9. CDR1 and CDR2 (germline): KGHDR, SFDVKD. The CDR3 runs to 15 residues. The CDR3 sequence: CATSPLTGGGETQYF. The CDR3 nucleotides read TGTGCCACCAGCCCTCTTACAGGGGGCGGAGAGACCCAGTACTTC.

The V gene is TRBV7-8, the J gene TRBJ2-7; 9 nucleotides match TRBD1. J was trimmed by 5 bases and V by 5 bases; bases with no gene match: 7. CDR1 is SGHVS, CDR2 FQNEAQ, per germline. The CDR3 is made up of 14 amino acids. The CDR3 is CASSPQGAYHEQYF. For the CDR3, the DNA is TGTGCCAGCAGCCCACAGGGGGCGTACCACGAGCAGTACTTC.

This chain joins TRBV6-5 and TRBJ2-7; 7 positions agree with TRBD1. This CDR3 is 14 amino acids long. Losses at the gene ends were 8 bases for V and 2 bases for J; bases not matched to a gene: 9. CDR1 is MNHEY, CDR2 SVGAGI, per germline. Written as DNA, the CDR3 is TGTGCCAGCCGCAACGTTCAGGGGGCCTACGAGCAGTACTTC. Residues: CASRNVQGAYEQYF.

The gene calls are TRBV11-2 and TRBJ1-1; 9 positions match TRBD1. This CDR3 region has 13 residues. Germline CDR1 and CDR2: SGHAT and FQNNGV. Trimming at V came to 6 bases and at J to 8 bases, leaving 7 bases not matched to a gene. CDR3 residues: CASRPGTGREAFF. The CDR3 coding sequence is TGTGCCAGCAGACCCGGGACAGGGCGAGAAGCTTTCTTT. The variable domain in full, completed from reference TRBV11-2 and TRBJ1-1, reads EAGVAQSPRYKIIEKRQSVAFWCNPISGHATLYWYQQILGQGPKLLIQFQNNGVVDDSQLPKDRFSAERLKGVDSTLKIQPAKLEDSAVYLCASRPGTGREAFFGQGTRLTVV.

The chain combines TRBV7-3 with TRBJ2-7; D uncertain. Trimming stripped 10 bases from V and 1 base from J, with 17 bases between. CDR3 length: 14 amino acids. CDR1 is SGHTA, CDR2 FQGTGA, per germline. CDR3 DNA sequence: TGTGCCAACTCGTACCCAGGCAGATCCTACGAGCAGTACGTC. Amino acids: CANSYPGRSYEQYV.

This rearrangement joins TRBV12-3 or TRBV12-4 to TRBJ1-1; D gene ambiguous. The ends were cut back, 3 bases at V and 4 bases at J, with 9 bases in the middle. CDR3 length: 13 amino acids. The CDR3 bases are TGTGCCAGCAGTTTGAGTAGTCTCACTGAAGCTTTCTTT. It codes for CASSLSSLTEAFF.

V is TRBV6-5 and J is TRBJ1-2; D call uncertain. Looked up from germline, CDR1 is MNHEY and CDR2 is SVGAGI. Trimming took off 7 bases at V and 0 bases at J, with 15 bases between the two ends. The CDR3 length is 15 residues. The CDR3 region is CASTLRLLTNYGYTF. CDR3 in DNA: TGTGCCAGCACTCTGAGGCTGTTGACTAACTATGGCTACACCTTC.

The chain links TRBV12-5 to TRBJ2-3, with 10 nucleotides matching TRBD1. The CDR3 length is 16 residues. Germline CDR1 LGHNT, CDR2 FRNRAP. V trimming: 2 bases; J trimming: 5 bases; junction bases outside the gene matches: 7. The CDR3 spells CASGLLDRGQGDTQYF. CDR3 nucleotide sequence: TGTGCTAGTGGTTTGCTCGACAGGGGGCAGGGAGATACGCAGTATTTT.

For this clone: Other DNA variants within this sample encode the same CDR3. This sequence joins TRBV30 and TRBJ2-1; TRBD2 matches at 9 bases. V was clipped by 0 bases and J by 3 bases; unmatched bases: 3. This CDR3 comprises 15 residues. CDR1 is GTSNPN, CDR2 SVGIG, per germline (reference sequence). The CDR3 sequence: CAWSVRRGGYNEQFF. CDR3 coding DNA: TGTGCCTGGAGTGTGAGGCGGGGGGGCTACAATGAGCAGTTCTTC.

Worth noting for this clone: Germline and junction disagree at one end, which may indicate a read error. The CDR3 sequence: CASSFVGPLTVF. The CDR3 DNA sequence: TGTGCCAGCTCATTCGTAGGCCCCCTGACAGTTTTT. J is TRBJ2-3 and V is TRBV2, with D perhaps matching TRBD1 (5 bases). From germline, CDR1 is SNHLY and CDR2 FYNNEI. The CDR3 has 12 amino acids. Full variable domain (missing parts from reference TRBV2 and TRBJ2-3): EPEVTQTPSHQVTQMGQEVILRCVPISNHLYFYWYRQILGQKVEFLVSFYNNEISEKSEIFDDQFSVERPDGSNFTLKIRSTKLEDSAMYFCASSFVGPLTVFGPGTRLTVL.

V usage is TRBV4-1 and J usage is TRBJ2-3; weak D call: TRBD1 (5 bases). The germline gives CDR1 MGHRA, CDR2 YSYEKL. CDR3 size: 14 residues. The V end lost 4 bases, the J end lost 6 bases, and 14 bases lay between the germline ends. CDR3 nucleotides: TGCGCCAGCAGCCCTCAGCAGGGCCTGGATACGCAGTATTTT. It translates to CASSPQQGLDTQYF.

On this clone: One base away lies a much larger clone, so this may be a sequencing read error. The rearrangement links TRBV11-2 to TRBJ1-3, with TRBD1 matching over 9 bases. The J segment lost 2 bases and the V segment lost 5 bases, leaving 4 bases of the junction unmatched. This CDR3 has 15 amino acids. CDR1 SGHAT and CDR2 FQNNGV come from the germline V gene. Here the CDR3 DNA reads TGTGCCAGCAGCCTACAGGGGGCCCCTGGAAACACCATATATTTT. Protein product: CASSLQGAPGNTIYF.

The V call is TRBV19, the J call TRBJ2-7, with 7 nucleotides matching TRBD1. This CDR3 has 14 residues. Unmatched junction bases numbered 8, after V lost 3 bases and J lost 6 bases. Per the germline V gene, CDR1 is LNHDA and CDR2 is SQIVND (reference sequence). CDR3 sequence: CASSMYGRGSEQYF. CDR3 sequence (DNA): TGTGCCAGTAGTATGTATGGCAGGGGGAGCGAGCAGTACTTC.

This clone was picked up a small number of times. The chain couples TRBV9 to TRBJ2-2; the D is unclear. V lost 3 bases and J 7 bases, leaving 10 bases between the germline ends. The CDR3 loop spans 13 amino acids. Germline-derived CDR1 and CDR2 are SGDLS and YYNGEE. Written as DNA, the CDR3 is TGTGCCAGCAGCGCCTCCCCCCTCGGGGAGCTGTTTTTT. It is translated as CASSASPLGELFF.

The chain is built from TRBV9 and TRBJ1-2; D is possibly TRBD1 (5 bases). In germline, CDR1 is SGDLS, CDR2 YYNGEE. Trimming cost V 8 bases and J 4 bases, with 15 bases left between them. The CDR3 spans 13 residues. In DNA form, the CDR3 reads TGTGCCAGTTCCCGGGAGGGACCCTATGGCTACACCTTC. Its translation: CASSREGPYGYTF.

This clone has more than one count but fewer than ten. This sequence joins TRBV3-1 (or the pseudogene TRBV3-2) and TRBJ2-2, with TRBD1 matching 8 bases. From germline, CDR1 is LGHDT and CDR2 YNNKEL (reference sequence). The CDR3 covers 13 residues. V was clipped by 7 bases and J by 6 bases; unmatched bases: 4. The CDR3 is CASKQGEAGELFF. The CDR3 DNA follows: TGTGCCAGCAAACAGGGGGAAGCCGGGGAGCTGTTTTTT.

The chain uses TRBV14 and TRBJ1-5; tentative D call: TRBD1 (5 bases). Germline-derived CDR1 and CDR2 are SGHDN and FVKESK. V lost 3 bases to trimming and J lost 6 bases, with 12 bases between them. The CDR3 contains 14 residues. The CDR3 coding sequence is TGTGCCAGCAGCCAGGTAGGGGTTGGTCAGCCCCAGCATTTT. The encoded protein is CASSQVGVGQPQHF.

The chain recombines TRBV19 with TRBJ1-5; D is unresolved. Per the germline V gene, CDR1 is LNHDA and CDR2 is SQIVND (reference sequence). The CDR3 extends over 14 amino acids. V lost 3 bases, J lost 4 bases, and 10 bases lay in between. CDR3 DNA: TGTGCCAGTAGTATTTATGGCAGAAATCAGCCCCAGCATTTT. It specifies CASSIYGRNQPQHF.

The chain recombines TRBV27 with TRBJ2-2, with a weak D call TRBD2 (6 bases). The CDR3 is 13 residues long. Germline loops: CDR1 MNHEY, CDR2 SMNVEV (reference sequence). Trimming shortened V by 6 bases and J by 7 bases, and 12 bases separated the two germline ends. CDR3 in amino acids: CASSLDGGGELFF. In DNA form, the CDR3 reads TGTGCCAGCAGCCTGGACGGGGGCGGGGAGCTGTTTTTT.

This rearrangement joins TRBV6-6 to TRBJ1-2, with unresolved D. This CDR3 contains 14 residues. CDR1 is MNHNY, CDR2 SVGAGI, per germline (reference sequence). The V gene lost 4 bases and the J gene lost 2 bases, with 11 bases spanning the gap. The CDR3 DNA is TGTGCCAGCAGTTCCCGGGGAACCAACTATGGCTACACCTTC. This translates into CASSSRGTNYGYTF.

Only one count was recorded for this clone. The chain is built from TRBV5-4 and TRBJ2-5; 8 positions agree with TRBD2. CDR1 and CDR2 (germline): SGHNT, YYREEE (reference sequence). This CDR3 contains 14 residues. V shed 5 bases, J shed 4 bases, and the junction held 7 bases outside the gene matches. CDR3 sequence (DNA): TGTGCCAGCAGTTCGGGGGGGTTAGGAGAGACCCAGTACTTC. Translation gives CASSSGGLGETQYF.

The V and J genes are TRBV5-4 and TRBJ1-1; 9 bases match TRBD1. V was clipped by 3 bases and J by 0 bases; unmatched bases: 9. Germline CDR1 reads SGHNT; CDR2 reads YYREEE (reference sequence). This CDR3 has 17 amino acids. The CDR3 bases are TGTGCCAGCAGCTCCGACGGCGGACAGGGGATGAACACTGAAGCTTTCTTT. This encodes CASSSDGGQGMNTEAFF.